This T cell receptor (beta chain) was retrieved from a study of shared clonotypes between healthy human individuals. Clones were sequenced by immunoSEQ multiplex PCR, and TCRdb holds only the in-frame ones, with some missing. Seen here are about 2 million clones, over 85% observed once, and the top ten hold 0.95% to 1.5%. This CDR3 comprises 17 residues. CDR1 is SGHRS, CDR2 YFSETQ, per germline. With 4 bases clipped from V and 6 bases from J, the junction kept 13 bases outside the gene matches. Note on this clone: The antigen remains undetermined.

The naive CD8 population came from CD45RO-negative cells selected for CCR7, without terminally differentiated effector memory CD45RA+ cells. Findings and caveats of the study: Several donors showed sharing of around 5% of naive CD4 clonotypes. The four-donor shared clonotypes exceeded non-shared clonotypes in generation probability, with non-shared ones scoring lower.

Material for sequencing was naive CD8+ T cells sorted from blood. This TCR came from a young man in good health. The chain carries TRBV5-1 and TRBJ1-2, with 12 bases aligning to TRBD1. Here the CDR3 DNA reads TGCGCCAGCAGCCCAGGTCCTGAGGGACAGGGGGCTGATGGCTACACCTTC. Translation gives CASSPGPEGQGADGYTF.